The clone carrying this T cell receptor (beta chain) showed up just a few times. Its specificity is not known. The data belong to a study of T cell repertoires in cytomegalovirus infection. Across the study: CMV epitopes that were recently identified and HLA-C-restricted were used alongside well-studied HLA-B-restricted ones. It was the public TCR beta signatures that indicated both CMV infection and matching HLA type.

One entry per CDR3 protein results from TCRdb running MiXCR on the reads. This table has 400,000 to 600,000 distinct CDR3 sequences, 40% to 50% appearing once. The receptor was isolated from a human donor in good health (CMV status not recorded). Some clones in this sample may be carry-over from other donors' samples. The source material was cultured PBMCs, sampled from culture after CMV antigen stimulation.

The CDR3 nucleotides are TGTGCCAGCAGCGCCGACAGGGGGCTTGAGACCCAGTACTTC. Encoded protein: CASSADRGLETQYF. The chain uses TRBV7-2 and TRBJ2-5, with 10 bases identical to TRBD1. Germline-derived CDR1 and CDR2 are SGHTA and FQGNSA. Germline trimming cut 5 bases from V and 5 bases from J; bases unmatched to any gene: 5. The CDR3 loop spans 14 amino acids.